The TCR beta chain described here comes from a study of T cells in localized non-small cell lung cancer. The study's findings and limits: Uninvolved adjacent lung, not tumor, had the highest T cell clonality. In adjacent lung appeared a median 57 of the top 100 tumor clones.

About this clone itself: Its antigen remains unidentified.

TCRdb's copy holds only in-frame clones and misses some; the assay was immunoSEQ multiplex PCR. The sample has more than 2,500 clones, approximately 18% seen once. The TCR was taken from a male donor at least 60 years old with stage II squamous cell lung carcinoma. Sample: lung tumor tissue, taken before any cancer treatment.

The CDR3 nucleotides are TGTGCCTGGAGTGGGGACCCTCGTGGACTAGCGGGAGACTACTCCTACAATGAGCAGTTCTTC. Residues: CAWSGDPRGLAGDYSYNEQFF. The chain couples TRBV30 to TRBJ2-1; TRBD2 matches at 13 bases. V trimming: 1 base; J trimming: 0 bases; junction bases outside the gene matches: 15. This CDR3 has 21 residues. Germline V gene lookup returns CDR1 GTSNPN and CDR2 SVGIG (reference sequence). The full variable domain, its missing parts supplied by reference TRBV30 and TRBJ2-1, is SQTIHQWPATLVQPVGSPLSLECTVEGTSNPNLYWYRQAAGRGLQLLFYSVGIGQISSEVPQNLSASRPQDRQFILSSKKLLLSDSGFYLCAWSGDPRGLAGDYSYNEQFFGPGTRLTVL.